This T cell receptor beta chain appears in the sequencing data of a study of T cell responses to AZD1222 COVID-19 vaccine. The ends lost 3 bases at V and 1 base at J; junction bases unmatched: 5. Germline CDR1 reads SGHTS; CDR2 reads YDEGEE. This CDR3 region has 15 residues. Data came from immunoSEQ multiplex PCR; TCRdb stores just in-frame clones and leaves some out. The sample lists roughly 91,000 clones, roughly 87% seen once, with 2.2% in the top ten. This clone was detected once. Its antigen remains unidentified. Study results and limitations: Donors were mostly white British, more females; clonal diversity possibly underestimated. Seropositivity was recorded at baseline in only 6 or 7 AZD1222 recipients.

The receptor was isolated from an adult in good health. The sequenced sample was peripheral blood, obtained on day 0 of AZD1222 vaccination. The V gene is TRBV5-8, the J gene TRBJ1-1; 8 bases map to TRBD1. The CDR3 sequence is CASSSSGTGNTEAFF. The DNA for the CDR3 is TGTGCCAGCAGCTCGTCCGGGACAGGGAACACTGAAGCTTTCTTT.